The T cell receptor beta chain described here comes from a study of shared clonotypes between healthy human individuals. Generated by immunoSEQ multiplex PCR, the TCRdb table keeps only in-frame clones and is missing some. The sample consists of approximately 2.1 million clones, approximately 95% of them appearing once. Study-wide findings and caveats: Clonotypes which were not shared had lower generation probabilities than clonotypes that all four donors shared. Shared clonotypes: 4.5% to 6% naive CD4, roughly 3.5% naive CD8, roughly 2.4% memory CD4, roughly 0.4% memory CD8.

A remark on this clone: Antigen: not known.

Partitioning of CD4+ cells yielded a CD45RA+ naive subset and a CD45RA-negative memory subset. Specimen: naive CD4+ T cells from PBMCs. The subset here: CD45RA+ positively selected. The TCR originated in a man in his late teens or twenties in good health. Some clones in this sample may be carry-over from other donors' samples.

The CDR3: CASSFSSGRALYEQYF. The CDR3 bases are TGTGCCAGCAGCTTTTCTAGCGGGAGGGCCCTCTACGAGCAGTACTTC. This rearrangement joins TRBV7-9 to TRBJ2-7; 12 bases fit TRBD2. Germline V CDR1 and CDR2: SEHNR, FQNEAQ (reference sequence). Trimming took 3 bases from V and 3 from J; bases not matched to a gene: 6. The CDR3 consists of 16 residues.